This TCR beta chain is from a study of OX40 agonist ivuxolimab in advanced cancers. Germline CDR1 and CDR2: LGHNA and YSLEER. This CDR3 has 15 amino acids. With 4 bases clipped from V and 10 bases from J, the junction kept 9 bases outside the gene matches. Repertoires were generated with immunoSEQ multiplex PCR, while TCRdb's copy carries only in-frame clones and drops some. Of fewer than 50,000 clones listed, around 87% were seen once; the top ten hold over 9%. Samples of blood were obtained at baseline, on cycle 4 day 1, and on cycle 7 day 1. This clone is termed medium-sized. Its antigen is as yet unknown. The study, taken as a whole, reports: Circulating CD4+ and CD8+ T cells showed clonal expansion by week 6 at 0.1 to 3.0 mg/kg.

This clonotype was sampled from an adult with an advanced solid tumor such as melanoma, head and neck, liver or kidney cancer. The chain recombines TRBV4-3 with TRBJ2-1; 11 bases line up with TRBD1. The sample in question was CD4+ or CD8+ T cells sorted from blood, obtained in a trial of the OX40 agonist ivuxolimab. The CDR3 DNA reads as TGCGCCAGCAGCCCGGACAGGGGGCGACGGGTCGAGCAGTTCTTC. Translation gives CASSPDRGRRVEQFF.